Following are 21 T cell receptor beta chains from one sample sequenced in a study of OX40 agonist ivuxolimab in advanced cancers. Method: immunoSEQ multiplex PCR; TCRdb's copy keeps in-frame clones and lacks some. The sample has about 110,000 clones; about nine tenths are singletons. The sample was CD4+ or CD8+ T cells sorted from blood, taken in a trial of the OX40 agonist ivuxolimab. The receptor source for this set is an adult with an advanced solid tumor such as melanoma, head and neck, liver or kidney cancer.

The chain recombines TRBV7-9 with TRBJ1-2, with D maybe TRBD1 (6 bases). Looked up from germline, CDR1 is SEHNR and CDR2 is FQNEAQ (reference sequence). This CDR3 has 14 residues. Trimming cost V 5 bases and J 0 bases, with 10 bases left between them. The CDR3 nucleotides are TGTGCCAGCAGCGGGGGGGCAACTAACTATGGCTACACCTTC. Its protein product is CASSGGATNYGYTF.

CDR3 region: CASRSENYGYTF. CDR3 sequence (DNA): TGTGCCAGTAGATCCGAAAACTATGGCTACACCTTC. The rearrangement joins TRBV19 to TRBJ1-2; D gene uncertain. The CDR3 covers 12 residues. Trimming removed 6 bases at V and 2 bases at J, with 7 bases between. Germline assignment: CDR1 LNHDA and CDR2 SQIVND (reference sequence).

This clone was seen just once. The gene calls are TRBV15 and TRBJ1-2, with a possible D match to TRBD1 (5 bases). CDR1 is LNHNV, CDR2 YYDKDF, per germline (reference sequence). The CDR3 is 15 residues long. Trimming cost V 3 bases and J 0 bases, with 11 bases left between them. CDR3 sequence: CATSSGDGTNYGYTF. The CDR3 DNA reads as TGTGCCACCAGCAGTGGGGACGGTACTAACTATGGCTACACCTTC.

The V call is TRBV29-1, the J call TRBJ1-3, with TRBD1 identical over 7 bases. Germline loops: CDR1 SQVTM, CDR2 ANQGSEA. The CDR3 spans 14 residues. Trimming cost V 7 bases and J 3 bases; bases outside gene matches: 9. CDR3 sequence reads: CSGRTGLGGNTIYF. The CDR3 DNA reads TGCAGCGGACGGACAGGCCTAGGTGGAAACACCATATATTTT.

The V and J genes are TRBV30 and TRBJ1-3; D remains unclear. Trimming cost V 2 bases and J 0 bases, with 11 bases left between them. The germline CDR1 and CDR2 sequences are GTSNPN and SVGIG (reference sequence). The CDR3 has 15 amino acids. CDR3 sequence reads: CAWSQKGFSGNTIYF. For the CDR3, the DNA is TGTGCCTGGAGTCAGAAGGGATTCTCTGGAAACACCATATATTTT.

This sequence joins TRBV18 and TRBJ2-2; D could derive from TRBD1 or TRBD2 (5 bases each). V shed 3 bases and J shed 2 bases, with 13 bases lying between them. The CDR3 covers 16 residues. In germline, CDR1 is KGHSH, CDR2 LQKENI. The CDR3 DNA reads TGTGCCAGCTCACCGGGACCTCCTGCTAACACCGGGGAGCTGTTTTTT. Residues: CASSPGPPANTGELFF.

The chain couples TRBV28 to TRBJ2-3, with unresolved D. The V end lost 3 bases, the J end lost 0 bases, and 10 bases lay between the germline ends. Germline assignment: CDR1 MDHEN and CDR2 SYDVKM. The CDR3 is made up of 15 amino acids. The CDR3 DNA reads TGTGCCAGCAGTTTGTTTAGGGATAGCACAGATACGCAGTATTTT. Protein product: CASSLFRDSTDTQYF.

The V call is TRBV7-8, the J call TRBJ1-2; D uncertain. The V and J ends lost 1 base and 1 base respectively, with 4 bases between them. The CDR3 is 13 amino acids. Germline-derived CDR1 and CDR2 are SGHVS and FQNEAQ. Written as DNA, the CDR3 is TGTGCCAGCAGCTTAGACAATAACTATGGCTACACCTTC. Its translation: CASSLDNNYGYTF.

V gene TRBV28 combines with J gene TRBJ2-3; 10 bases are a match to TRBD1. This CDR3 has 14 residues. Germline assignment: CDR1 MDHEN and CDR2 SYDVKM. The V segment lost 10 bases and the J segment 3 bases; nucleotides outside the gene matches: 7. The CDR3 nucleotides are TGTGCCACCTTCGACAGGGGGCGTACAGATACGCAGTATTTT. The encoded protein is CATFDRGRTDTQYF. Together with reference TRBV28 and TRBJ2-3, the CDR3 gives the full variable domain: DVKVTQSSRYLVKRTGEKVFLECVQDMDHENMFWYRQDPGLGLRLIYFSYDVKMKEKGDIPEGYSVSREKKERFSLILESASTNQTSMYLCATFDRGRTDTQYFGPGTRLTVL.

This clone was seen just once. The chain is built from TRBV6-6 and TRBJ2-7; weak D call: TRBD2 (6 bases). Trimming removed 7 bases from V and 3 bases from J, with 13 bases in between. The germline gives CDR1 MNHNY, CDR2 SVGAGI (reference sequence). This CDR3 region has 13 residues. The CDR3 region is CASMGGGVYEQYF. CDR3 in DNA: TGTGCCAGCATGGGTGGCGGGGTCTACGAGCAGTACTTC.

The chain combines TRBV10-3 with TRBJ1-3, with unresolved D. Trimming cost V 5 bases and J 4 bases, with 3 bases left between them. The CDR3 has 11 residues. Germline V gene data show CDR1 as ENHRY and CDR2 as SYGVKD. CDR3 bases: TGTGCCATCAGTCGGGGAAACACCATATATTTT. Translated, it gives CAISRGNTIYF.

The chain has TRBV28 and TRBJ2-3, with 8 positions matching TRBD1. CDR1 is MDHEN and CDR2 is SYDVKM in the germline V gene. The CDR3 extends over 14 amino acids. V lost 4 bases and J lost 2; bases outside the gene matches: 2. CDR3 in DNA: TGTGCCAGCAGTTCGACAGGGGTCACAGATACGCAGTATTTT. It specifies CASSSTGVTDTQYF.

The genes are TRBV4-3 and TRBJ2-1; 13 bases fit TRBD2. Germline CDR1 is LGHNA and CDR2 is YSLEER. The CDR3 has 15 amino acids. Germline trimming cut 4 bases from V and 5 bases from J; bases unmatched to any gene: 2. DNA for the CDR3: TGCGCCAGCAGCCTGGGACTAGCGGGGAACAATGAGCAGTTCTTC. This codes for CASSLGLAGNNEQFF.

J is TRBJ2-1 and V is TRBV6-6, with 7 positions matching TRBD1. From germline, CDR1 is MNHNY and CDR2 SVGAGI (reference sequence). The length of the CDR3 is 13 residues. Losses at the gene ends were 6 bases for V and 2 bases for J; bases not matched to a gene: 1. The CDR3 here is CASRTGAYNEQFF. For the CDR3, the DNA is TGTGCCAGCAGAACAGGGGCCTACAATGAGCAGTTCTTC.

The table lists this clone with a count of one. The CDR3 nucleotides are TGTGCCAGCTCGGGACAGGGGACCTACGAGCAGTACTTC. It is translated as CASSGQGTYEQYF. The V gene is TRBV19, the J gene TRBJ2-7; the match to TRBD1 covers 10 bases. This CDR3 is 13 amino acids long. Per the germline V gene, CDR1 is LNHDA and CDR2 is SQIVND (reference sequence). Trimming removed 9 bases from V and 2 bases from J; junction bases left unmatched: 4.

V gene TRBV28 combines with J gene TRBJ1-5; D unresolved. The CDR3 length is 12 residues. Germline loops: CDR1 MDHEN, CDR2 SYDVKM. V dropped 6 bases and J dropped 11 bases, with 14 bases sitting between them. CDR3: CASSPSVGTQHF. The CDR3 DNA follows: TGTGCCAGCAGCCCCTCCGTCGGGACCCAGCATTTT.

The V and J genes are TRBV6-5 and TRBJ1-3; D may be TRBD1 (5 bases). CDR3 size: 15 residues. The germline V and J ends were trimmed by 6 bases and 0 bases, with 12 bases remaining between them. Germline CDR1 MNHEY, CDR2 SVGAGI. CDR3 amino acids: CASSPGDSSGNTIYF. Here the CDR3 DNA reads TGTGCCAGCAGCCCCGGTGACAGCTCTGGAAACACCATATATTTT.

The table lists this clone with a count of one. The V call is TRBV18, the J call TRBJ1-2; D gene unclear. Germline V lookup: CDR1 KGHSH, CDR2 LQKENI. V lost 4 bases and J 5 bases, leaving 8 bases between the germline ends. The CDR3 has 12 amino acids. CDR3 bases: TGTGCCAGCTCACAGTCGAATTATGGCTACACCTTC. This codes for CASSQSNYGYTF.

The J gene is TRBJ1-4, the V gene TRBV7-2; D not resolved. V was trimmed by 2 bases and J by 1 base, leaving 8 bases between them. Germline CDR1 and CDR2: SGHTA and FQGNSA. The CDR3 extends over 15 amino acids. CDR3 nucleotides: TGTGCCAGCAGCTTATCCAGGTTAACTAATGAAAAACTGTTTTTT. Amino acids: CASSLSRLTNEKLFF.

This chain links TRBV30 with TRBJ1-6, with unresolved D. This CDR3 comprises 13 residues. Trimming removed 4 bases at V and 5 bases at J, with 9 bases between. Germline V CDR1 and CDR2: GTSNPN, SVGIG (reference sequence). CDR3 loop: CAWKPVNNSPLHF. CDR3 nucleotides: TGTGCCTGGAAGCCTGTAAATAATTCACCCCTCCACTTT.

The genes are TRBV27 and TRBJ2-5, with D unclear. Between the trimmed V and J ends, which lost 7 bases and 2 bases, there was a span of 26 bases. The CDR3 sequence is 18 residues long. The germline gives CDR1 MNHEY, CDR2 SMNVEV (reference sequence). CDR3 protein: CASIFNLGWVNLQETQYF. The DNA of the CDR3 is TGTGCCAGCATTTTTAACCTGGGGTGGGTAAATCTGCAAGAGACCCAGTACTTC.